The clone carrying this T cell receptor beta chain has a handful of counts. The antigen is undetermined. Template material for TCR beta VDJ and CDR3 profiling consisted of genomic DNA. TCRdb fed the reads into MiXCR, producing one record per CDR3 protein. Among some 180,000 distinct CDR3 sequences listed, 35% to 50% were seen once. This sample was included in a study of CD8+CD57+ T cells in acquired aplastic anemia. Study-wide results and limits: Shared by patients and controls, fewer than 30 CD8+ CDR3s were abundant in patients.

Germline-derived CDR1 and CDR2 are MDHEN and SYDVKM. With 2 bases removed from V and 3 bases from J, the gap between germline ends came to 5 bases. This CDR3 has 13 amino acids. The clonotype was recovered from a human donor in good health. Material: sorted CD4+, CD8+, or CD8+CD57+ T cells (not recorded which) from PBMCs. The gene calls are TRBV28 and TRBJ1-5; no reliable D call. The chain's CDR3 is CASSLQHNQPQHF. The CDR3 bases are TGTGCCAGCAGTTTACAGCACAATCAGCCCCAGCATTTT.